This TCR beta chain comes out of a study of blood T cell repertoires in COVID-19. The assay was immunoSEQ multiplex PCR, and TCRdb's table has in-frame clones only and misses some. The profile covers 60,000 or so clones, with about nine tenths appearing a single time and roughly 9.1% taken by the ten largest. The CDR3 spans 13 residues. V was shortened by 1 base and J by 2 bases, with 6 bases between the two germline ends. The germline V gene encodes CDR1 SGHNT and CDR2 YYREEE (reference sequence). This receptor was obtained from a human donor with acute or convalescent COVID-19. The donor label of this sample is uncertain. Sequencing was carried out using peripheral blood. This chain joins TRBV5-4 and TRBJ2-5, with D unresolved. The CDR3 DNA sequence: TGTGCCAGCAGCTTGCCCCCGCAAGAGACCCAGTACTTC. This codes for CASSLPPQETQYF. The full variable domain, with the rest looked up from reference TRBV5-4 and TRBJ2-5, is ETGVTQSPTHLIKTRGQQVTLRCSSQSGHNTVSWYQQALGQGPQFIFQYYREEENGRGNFPPRFSGLQFPNYSSELNVNALELDDSALYLCASSLPPQETQYFGPGTRLLVL.